This T cell receptor beta chain was recorded in a study of T cells after yellow fever vaccination. Study at large: It was SMART-Seq v4 Ultra Low Input that prepared the fractions with low cell numbers.

Study-level points and caveats: Only a small proportion of the clonotypes turned up in both the CD4 and the CD8 compartments, likely arising from convergent recombination.

Germline CDR1 MDHEN, CDR2 SYDVKM. The length of the CDR3 is 16 residues. J was trimmed by 4 bases and V by 5 bases; bases with no gene match: 12. Generation of TCR cDNA used 5'RACE template switching (which added a universal primer site and UMIs). TCRdb passed the 5' RACE reads through MiXCR, listing each CDR3 protein once. Of a few hundred thousand distinct CDR3 sequences listed, about 4.5% are singletons. In its sample, this clonotype was seen a few times. The antigen is not known. This TCR was recovered from a young man who received the YFV17D yellow fever vaccine. This chain links TRBV28 with TRBJ2-5; TRBD2 aligns across 8 bases. The material was PBMCs, obtained 15 days after the yellow fever booster vaccination. DNA for the CDR3: TGTGCCAGCAGTCCCCCCCTAGGAGCGGGGGCAGAGACCCAGTACTTC. Translating gives CASSPPLGAGAETQYF.